The T cell receptor (beta chain) described here comes from a study of blood T cell repertoires in COVID-19. About the study: Samples taken during acute and convalescent COVID-19 were collected in the United States, Italy and Spain. PBMCs, B-cell-depleted T cells, or T cells were the source of the cDNA or gDNA that made up the material.

Sequenced by immunoSEQ multiplex PCR; TCRdb stores in-frame clones only, minus some. Of about 240,000 clones in the sample, about 88% were seen once. The J segment lost 1 base and the V segment lost 4 bases, leaving 11 bases of the junction unmatched. This CDR3 has 18 residues. The V gene's germline CDR1 is SGHVS and CDR2 FQNEAQ. The chain employs TRBV7-8 and TRBJ1-5; 9 bases are shared with TRBD1. Sequencing was carried out using peripheral blood. The TCR originated in a woman between 65 and 79 years old with active or convalescent COVID-19. The CDR3 DNA is TGTGCCAGCAGCTCCGACAGGGGGTCCTATATGAGCAATCAGCCCCAGCATTTT. As protein: CASSSDRGSYMSNQPQHF.